The 18 T cell receptor beta chains given below trace back to one sample, sequenced in a study of blood T cell repertoires in COVID-19. This table comes from immunoSEQ multiplex PCR, and its TCRdb copy is limited to in-frame clones, with some not included. Here the sample spans 90,000 to 130,000 clones, 70% to 90% being singletons. Sequenced material: peripheral blood. These receptors all come from a human donor in a cohort sampled during active COVID-19.

The rearrangement links TRBV5-1 to TRBJ1-5, with 8 bases fitting TRBD1. Germline V CDR1 and CDR2: SGHRS, YFSETQ. The CDR3 is 20 residues long. V shed 1 base and J 3 bases; nucleotides not matched to a gene: 18. CDR3 DNA: TGCGCCAGCAGCTTGACCACCGGGACAGGCTTTATATGGCCCAATCAGCCCCAGCATTTT. This sequence encodes CASSLTTGTGFIWPNQPQHF. The full variable domain, rest sourced from reference TRBV5-1 and TRBJ1-5, is KAGVTQTPRYLIKTRGQQVTLSCSPISGHRSVSWYQQTPGQGLQFLFEYFSETQRNKGNFPGRFSGRQFSNSRSEMNVSTLELGDSALYLCASSLTTGTGFIWPNQPQHFGDGTRLSIL.

J is TRBJ2-7 and V is TRBV2, with TRBD1 matching over 8 bases. V shed 2 bases, J shed 5 bases, and the junction held 5 bases outside the gene matches. The CDR3 covers 14 residues. Germline loops: CDR1 SNHLY, CDR2 FYNNEI. CDR3 sequence reads: CASSENRGDHEQYF. CDR3 DNA: TGTGCCAGCAGTGAAAACAGGGGGGACCACGAGCAGTACTTC.

The gene calls are TRBV18 and TRBJ1-3; 8 positions agree with TRBD1. Germline assignment: CDR1 KGHSH and CDR2 LQKENI. V trimming: 3 bases; J trimming: 0 bases; junction bases outside the gene matches: 10. The CDR3 loop spans 18 amino acids. CDR3 sequence (DNA): TGTGCCAGCTCACCCCTGGGACAGGAAGGAAGCTCTGGAAACACCATATATTTT. Its protein product is CASSPLGQEGSSGNTIYF.

The rearrangement joins TRBV10-3 to TRBJ2-3; 9 positions agree with TRBD2. This CDR3 region has 14 residues. V was clipped by 6 bases and J by 4 bases; unmatched bases: 5. Germline V gene data show CDR1 as ENHRY and CDR2 as SYGVKD. The CDR3 coding sequence is TGTGCCATCAGCGAAGCGGGAGGCGCAGATACGCAGTATTTT. It codes for CAISEAGGADTQYF.

The chain has TRBV5-6 and TRBJ2-3; 11 nucleotides line up with TRBD2. Germline CDR1 is SGHDT and CDR2 is YYEEEE. V shed 4 bases and J 6 bases; nucleotides not matched to a gene: 16. This CDR3 region has 18 residues. As DNA, the CDR3 is TGTGCCAGCAGCCCCGCCACAGGACTAGCGGGCCCCCTGGATACGCAGTATTTT. Encoded protein: CASSPATGLAGPLDTQYF.

V usage is TRBV9 and J usage is TRBJ1-1, with 8 bases matching TRBD1. V was pared by 3 bases and J by 7 bases, with 5 bases of the junction left unmatched. CDR1 and CDR2 (germline): SGDLS, YYNGEE. This CDR3 has 13 amino acids. CDR3 nucleotides: TGTGCCAGCAGCGCGGACAGGGTCGGTGAAGCTTTCTTT. This sequence encodes CASSADRVGEAFF.

The chain uses TRBV5-1 and TRBJ1-2; 7 nucleotides match TRBD1. The V segment lost 2 bases and the J segment 6 bases; nucleotides outside the gene matches: 7. Looked up from germline, CDR1 is SGHRS and CDR2 is YFSETQ. The CDR3 runs to 14 residues. CDR3 in amino acids: CASSLGGTANGYTF. Written as DNA, the CDR3 is TGCGCCAGCAGCTTAGGGGGGACAGCTAATGGCTACACCTTC. The full variable domain, its missing parts supplied by reference TRBV5-1 and TRBJ1-2, is KAGVTQTPRYLIKTRGQQVTLSCSPISGHRSVSWYQQTPGQGLQFLFEYFSETQRNKGNFPGRFSGRQFSNSRSEMNVSTLELGDSALYLCASSLGGTANGYTFGSGTRLTVV.

This chain links TRBV7-9 with TRBJ2-5, with 9 bases matching TRBD1. The V gene end was trimmed by 5 bases and the J gene end by 8 bases; junction bases not matched to a gene: 12. CDR1 is SEHNR and CDR2 is FQNEAQ in the germline V gene (reference sequence). The CDR3 is 15 residues long. The CDR3 region has the DNA TGTGCCAGCAGCCGGGGACAGGGAGGGTTGAGTACCCAGTACTTC. This encodes CASSRGQGGLSTQYF.

The CDR3, as DNA: TGTGCCTGGAGCAGGGAAAGCAATCAGCCCCAGCATTTT. Translated: CAWSRESNQPQHF. The rearrangement joins TRBV30 to TRBJ1-5, with TRBD1 as a possible D gene (5 bases). The CDR3 sequence is 13 residues long. CDR1 is GTSNPN and CDR2 is SVGIG in the germline V gene (reference sequence). V lost 3 bases and J lost 1, with 7 bases in between.

CDR3 in DNA: TGCAGCGTTGCCGGCAGGGTTAACTACGAGCAGTACTTC. The encoded protein is CSVAGRVNYEQYF. The chain recombines TRBV29-1 with TRBJ2-7; perhaps TRBD1 as D (5 bases). Germline CDR1 reads SQVTM; CDR2 reads ANQGSEA. The CDR3 has 13 amino acids. V was cut by 4 bases and J by 3 bases, with 13 bases left in between.

This clone showed up just once. V usage is TRBV4-1 and J usage is TRBJ2-5; TRBD2 is a possible D gene (7 bases). The V end was cut by 1 base, the J end by 7 bases, with 28 bases between. The CDR3 has 19 amino acids. Germline V gene data show CDR1 as MGHRA and CDR2 as YSYEKL. The chain's CDR3 is CASSQVGGREIYARGTQYF. CDR3 sequence (DNA): TGCGCCAGCAGCCAAGTGGGGGGGCGCGAAATCTATGCTAGGGGGACCCAGTACTTC.

This clone showed up just once. The V and J genes are TRBV5-1 and TRBJ2-1; 11 nucleotides align to TRBD2. The CDR3 runs to 15 residues. Germline CDR1 is SGHRS and CDR2 is YFSETQ. Germline trimming cut 4 bases from V and 4 bases from J; bases unmatched to any gene: 4. For the CDR3, the DNA is TGCGCCAGCAGCCAAACTAGCGGGAGTTACAATGAGCAGTTCTTC. This sequence encodes CASSQTSGSYNEQFF.

V is TRBV12-5 and J is TRBJ2-2, with 7 nucleotides matching TRBD2. Per the germline V gene, CDR1 is LGHNT and CDR2 is FRNRAP. The junction had 16 bases not matched to a gene; V was cut back by 2 bases and J by 7 bases. The CDR3 totals 18 residues. CDR3 nucleotides: TGTGCTAGTGGTTTGTTCGCAATTGTCGCGGGAGAGGTCGGGGAGCTGTTTTTT. It codes for CASGLFAIVAGEVGELFF.

This rearrangement joins TRBV29-1 to TRBJ2-3; 8 bases match TRBD1. CDR1 and CDR2 (germline): SQVTM, ANQGSEA. This CDR3 contains 13 residues. Germline trimming cut 2 bases from V and 5 bases from J; bases unmatched to any gene: 3. The CDR3 nucleotides are TGCAGCGTTGAACAGGGGGCAGGAGATACGCAGTATTTT. This gives the protein CSVEQGAGDTQYF.

The chain recombines TRBV6-5 with TRBJ2-5; maybe TRBD2 (6 bases). V shed 2 bases and J shed 4 bases, with 14 bases lying between them. The CDR3 contains 15 residues. Germline V lookup: CDR1 MNHEY, CDR2 SVGAGI. For the CDR3, the DNA is TGTGCCAGCAGTTACGGAGGGGCAGCCGGAGAGACCCAGTACTTC. This translates into CASSYGGAAGETQYF.

The gene calls are TRBV12-3 or TRBV12-4 and TRBJ2-7; possible D gene TRBD1, 6 bases. The CDR3 is made up of 12 amino acids. V lost 1 base, J lost 6 bases, and 7 bases lay in between. The DNA for the CDR3 is TGTGCCAGCAGTTTAGACAGGGCCGAGCAGTACTTC. It specifies CASSLDRAEQYF.

The chain is built from TRBV11-2 and TRBJ1-5; possibly TRBD1 for D (6 bases). The CDR3 is made up of 15 amino acids. Germline CDR1 reads SGHAT; CDR2 reads FQNNGV. V lost 0 bases, J lost 10 bases, and 16 bases lay in between. CDR3 loop: CASSLEDRPGVPQHF. CDR3 in DNA: TGTGCCAGCAGCTTAGAGGACCGCCCAGGGGTTCCCCAGCATTTT. The full variable domain, rest sourced from reference TRBV11-2 and TRBJ1-5, is EAGVAQSPRYKIIEKRQSVAFWCNPISGHATLYWYQQILGQGPKLLIQFQNNGVVDDSQLPKDRFSAERLKGVDSTLKIQPAKLEDSAVYLCASSLEDRPGVPQHFGDGTRLSIL.

The chain employs TRBV6-6 and TRBJ1-2; D perhaps matches TRBD1 (5 bases). Deletions cut 6 bases from V and 7 bases from J, with 21 bases between. The CDR3 is 15 amino acids. CDR1 and CDR2 (germline): MNHNY, SVGAGI (reference sequence). The CDR3 region is CASSLKTGGTFGYTF. CDR3 DNA: TGTGCCAGCAGCCTCAAGACGGGAGGGACGTTTGGCTACACCTTC.